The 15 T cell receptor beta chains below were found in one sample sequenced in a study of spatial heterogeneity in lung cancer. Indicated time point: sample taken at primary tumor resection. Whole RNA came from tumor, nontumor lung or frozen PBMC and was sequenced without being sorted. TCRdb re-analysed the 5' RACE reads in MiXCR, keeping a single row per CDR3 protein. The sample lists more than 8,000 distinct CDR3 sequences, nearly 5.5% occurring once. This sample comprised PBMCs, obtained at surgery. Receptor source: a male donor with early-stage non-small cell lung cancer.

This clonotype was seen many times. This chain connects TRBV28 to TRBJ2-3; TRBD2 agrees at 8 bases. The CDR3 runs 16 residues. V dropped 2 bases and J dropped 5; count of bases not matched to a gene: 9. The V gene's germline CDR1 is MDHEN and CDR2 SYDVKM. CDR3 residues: CASSLAGGPGEDTQYF. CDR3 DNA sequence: TGTGCCAGCAGTTTAGCGGGGGGCCCGGGCGAAGATACGCAGTATTTT.

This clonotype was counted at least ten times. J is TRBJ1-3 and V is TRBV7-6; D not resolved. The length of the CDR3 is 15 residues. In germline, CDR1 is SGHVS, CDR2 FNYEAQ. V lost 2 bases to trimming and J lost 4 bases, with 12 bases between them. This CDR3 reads CASSLRAAGGNTIYF. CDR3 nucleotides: TGTGCCAGCAGCTTACGGGCGGCGGGAGGAAACACCATATATTTT.

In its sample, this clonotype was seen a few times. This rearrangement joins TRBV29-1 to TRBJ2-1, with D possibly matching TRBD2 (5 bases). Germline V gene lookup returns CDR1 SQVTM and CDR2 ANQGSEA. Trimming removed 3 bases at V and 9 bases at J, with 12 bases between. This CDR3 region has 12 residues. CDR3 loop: CSVDVGLGEQFF. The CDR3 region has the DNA TGCAGCGTTGATGTCGGACTTGGTGAGCAGTTCTTC.

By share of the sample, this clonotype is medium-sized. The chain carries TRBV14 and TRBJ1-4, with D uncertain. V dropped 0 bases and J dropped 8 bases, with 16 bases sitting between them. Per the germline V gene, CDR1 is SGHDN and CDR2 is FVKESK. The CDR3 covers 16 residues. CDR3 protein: CASSQEGWGRREKLFF. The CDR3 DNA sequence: TGTGCCAGCAGCCAAGAGGGCTGGGGTCGTCGGGAAAAACTGTTTTTT.

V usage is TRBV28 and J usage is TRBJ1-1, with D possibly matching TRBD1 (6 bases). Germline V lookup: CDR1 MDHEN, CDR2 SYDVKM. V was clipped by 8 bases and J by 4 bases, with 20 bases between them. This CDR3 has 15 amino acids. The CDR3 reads CASLHPGAGGTEAFF. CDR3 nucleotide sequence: TGTGCCAGCCTCCACCCGGGGGCGGGGGGCACTGAAGCTTTCTTT.

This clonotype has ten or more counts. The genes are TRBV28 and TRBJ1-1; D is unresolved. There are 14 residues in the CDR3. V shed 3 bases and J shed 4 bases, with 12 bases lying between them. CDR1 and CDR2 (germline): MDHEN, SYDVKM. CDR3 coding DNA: TGTGCCAGCAGTTTCACGCGGGGTACCACTGAAGCTTTCTTT. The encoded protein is CASSFTRGTTEAFF.

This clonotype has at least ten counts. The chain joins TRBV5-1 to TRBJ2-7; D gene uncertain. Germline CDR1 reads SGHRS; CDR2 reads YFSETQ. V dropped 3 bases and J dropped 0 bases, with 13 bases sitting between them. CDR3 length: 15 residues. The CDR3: CASSSVGSRSYEQYF. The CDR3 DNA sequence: TGCGCCAGCAGCTCAGTGGGAAGTCGCTCCTACGAGCAGTACTTC.

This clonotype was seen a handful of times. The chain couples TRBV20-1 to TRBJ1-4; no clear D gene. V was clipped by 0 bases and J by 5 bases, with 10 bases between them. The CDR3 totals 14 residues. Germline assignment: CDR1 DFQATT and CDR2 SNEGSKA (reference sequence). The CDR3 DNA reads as TGCAGTGCTAGAGATCGAAAGACGAATGAAAAACTGTTTTTT. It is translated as CSARDRKTNEKLFF.

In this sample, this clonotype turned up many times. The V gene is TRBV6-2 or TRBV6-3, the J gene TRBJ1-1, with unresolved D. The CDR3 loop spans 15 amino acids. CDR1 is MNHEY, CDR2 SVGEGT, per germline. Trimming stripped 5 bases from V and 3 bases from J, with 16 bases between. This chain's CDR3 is CASSPPIQRYTEAFF. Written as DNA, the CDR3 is TGTGCCAGCAGTCCGCCCATACAACGTTACACTGAAGCTTTCTTT.

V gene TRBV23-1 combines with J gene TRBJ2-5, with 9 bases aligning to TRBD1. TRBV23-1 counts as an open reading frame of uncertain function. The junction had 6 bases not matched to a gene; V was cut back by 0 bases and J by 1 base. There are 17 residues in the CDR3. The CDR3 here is CASSQSRTGAIQETQYF. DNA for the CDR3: TGCGCCAGCAGTCAATCGAGGACAGGGGCCATCCAAGAGACCCAGTACTTC.

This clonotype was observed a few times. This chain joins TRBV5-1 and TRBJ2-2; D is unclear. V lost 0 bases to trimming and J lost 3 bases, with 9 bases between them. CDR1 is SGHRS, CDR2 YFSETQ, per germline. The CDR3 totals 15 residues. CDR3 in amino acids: CASSLDFPDTGELFF. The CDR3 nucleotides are TGCGCCAGCAGCTTGGACTTTCCCGACACCGGGGAGCTGTTTTTT.

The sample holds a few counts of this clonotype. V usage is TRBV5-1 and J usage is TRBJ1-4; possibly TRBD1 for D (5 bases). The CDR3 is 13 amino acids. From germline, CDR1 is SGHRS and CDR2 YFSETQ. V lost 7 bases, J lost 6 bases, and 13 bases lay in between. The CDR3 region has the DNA TGCGCCAGCTGTCCCTTGGGGGATGAAAAACTGTTTTTT. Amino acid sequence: CASCPLGDEKLFF.

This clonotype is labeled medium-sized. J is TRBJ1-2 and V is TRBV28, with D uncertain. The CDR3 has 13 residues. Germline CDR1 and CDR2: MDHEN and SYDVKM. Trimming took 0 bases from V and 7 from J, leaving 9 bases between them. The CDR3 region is CASSLWRSSGYTF. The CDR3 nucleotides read TGTGCCAGCAGTTTATGGCGGTCTAGTGGCTACACCTTC.

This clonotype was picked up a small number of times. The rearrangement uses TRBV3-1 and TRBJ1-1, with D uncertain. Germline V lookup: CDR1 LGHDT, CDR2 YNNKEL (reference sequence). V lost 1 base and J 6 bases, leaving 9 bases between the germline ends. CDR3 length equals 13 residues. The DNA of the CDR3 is TGTGCCAGCAGCCAAGTCGGTGGGGCTGAAGCTTTCTTT. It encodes CASSQVGGAEAFF.

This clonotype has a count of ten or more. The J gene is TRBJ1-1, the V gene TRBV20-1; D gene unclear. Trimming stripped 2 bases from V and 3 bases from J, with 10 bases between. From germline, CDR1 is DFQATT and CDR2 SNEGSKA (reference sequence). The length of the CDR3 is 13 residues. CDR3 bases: TGCAGTGCTAGATCGGGTTTGTACACTGAAGCTTTCTTT. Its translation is CSARSGLYTEAFF.